Listed here are 27 T cell receptor beta chains from one sample, sequenced in a study of blood T cell repertoires in COVID-19. The assay was immunoSEQ multiplex PCR, and TCRdb's table has in-frame clones only and misses some. The sample lists about 130,000 clones, roughly 83% occurring once. Sequenced input: peripheral blood. Receptors were obtained from a man aged 35 to 55 with active or convalescent COVID-19.

This chain joins TRBV4-3 and TRBJ1-2; a weak D match, TRBD1 (6 bases). V was trimmed by 0 bases and J by 9 bases, leaving 20 bases between them. The CDR3 length is 16 residues. CDR1 and CDR2 from the germline V gene are LGHNA and YSLEER. CDR3 bases: TGCGCCAGCAGCCAAGACACAGGGTTGGGGGTTGGCAGCTACACCTTC. It codes for CASSQDTGLGVGSYTF.

This rearrangement joins TRBV24-1 to TRBJ2-3; 10 nucleotides align to TRBD2. The V segment lost 10 bases and the J segment 2 bases; nucleotides outside the gene matches: 8. There are 15 residues in the CDR3. The germline V gene encodes CDR1 KGHDR and CDR2 SFDVKD. This chain's CDR3 is CATQSSGGPTDTQYF. CDR3 nucleotide sequence: TGTGCCACACAGTCTAGCGGGGGTCCCACAGATACGCAGTATTTT.

This chain uses TRBV27 with TRBJ2-3; 10 positions match TRBD1. With 0 bases clipped from V and 1 base from J, the junction kept 10 bases outside the gene matches. This CDR3 is 19 amino acids long. Germline assignment: CDR1 MNHEY and CDR2 SMNVEV (reference sequence). The CDR3 here is CASSLSPRDRGKGTDTQYF. CDR3 sequence (DNA): TGTGCCAGCAGTTTATCCCCCCGGGACAGGGGAAAAGGCACAGATACGCAGTATTTT.

This chain joins TRBV28 and TRBJ2-1, with TRBD2 identical over 8 bases. The CDR3 spans 14 residues. Unmatched junction bases numbered 2, after V lost 2 bases and J lost 5 bases. Per germline, CDR1 MDHEN and CDR2 SYDVKM. The CDR3 sequence is CASSLALADNEQFF. Written as DNA, the CDR3 is TGTGCCAGCAGTTTAGCACTAGCGGACAATGAGCAGTTCTTC. The full variable domain, in which reference TRBV28 and TRBJ2-1 provide the parts outside the CDR3, is DVKVTQSSRYLVKRTGEKVFLECVQDMDHENMFWYRQDPGLGLRLIYFSYDVKMKEKGDIPEGYSVSREKKERFSLILESASTNQTSMYLCASSLALADNEQFFGPGTRLTVL.

The rearrangement uses TRBV6-5 and TRBJ1-2; D is possibly TRBD1 (6 bases). V lost 4 bases and J lost 5, with 17 bases in between. Germline V gene lookup returns CDR1 MNHEY and CDR2 SVGAGI. This CDR3 comprises 15 residues. The CDR3 protein is CASSSFGGGGYGYTF. In nucleotides, the CDR3 is TGTGCCAGCAGTTCCTTCGGGGGGGGCGGGTATGGCTACACCTTC.

Concerning this clone: The germline gene is not matched at one end of the junction; a read error may be the cause. J is TRBJ2-5 and V is TRBV7-7; tentative D call: TRBD1 (5 bases). CDR3 length: 15 amino acids. Germline V gives CDR1 SSHAT, CDR2 FNYEAQ (reference sequence). The CDR3 coding sequence is TGTGCTAGCAGCTTAGGATCCCAGGGCTTGGAGACCCAGTACTTC. It yields the protein CASSLGSQGLETQYF.

Comment on this clone: Compared with germline, one end of the junction differs, possibly owing to a read error. The V gene is TRBV7-7, the J gene TRBJ2-7, with 7 bases lining up with TRBD1. Germline CDR1 is SSHAT and CDR2 is FNYEAQ (reference sequence). The CDR3 has 15 residues. The CDR3 region has the DNA TGTGCTAGCAGCCCCGACCCTTTAGGGGGCCACGAGCAGTACTTC. Translating gives CASSPDPLGGHEQYF.

V gene TRBV10-3 combines with J gene TRBJ1-5; D perhaps matches TRBD1 (5 bases). The CDR3 has 13 amino acids. Per the germline V gene, CDR1 is ENHRY and CDR2 is SYGVKD. V lost 5 bases, J lost 0 bases, and 5 bases lay in between. CDR3 bases: TGTGCCATCAGTCAGGGTAGCAATCAGCCCCAGCATTTT. It yields the protein CAISQGSNQPQHF.

The rearrangement joins TRBV28 to TRBJ1-5; no definite D call. The CDR3 is 17 residues long. Germline values: CDR1 MDHEN, CDR2 SYDVKM. V dropped 0 bases and J dropped 1 base, with 13 bases sitting between them. The CDR3 reads CASSLWTAGWSNQPQHF. In DNA form, the CDR3 reads TGTGCCAGCAGTTTATGGACGGCAGGTTGGAGCAATCAGCCCCAGCATTTT. Based on the CDR3 plus reference TRBV28 and TRBJ1-5, the full variable domain is DVKVTQSSRYLVKRTGEKVFLECVQDMDHENMFWYRQDPGLGLRLIYFSYDVKMKEKGDIPEGYSVSREKKERFSLILESASTNQTSMYLCASSLWTAGWSNQPQHFGDGTRLSIL.

V and J are TRBV18 and TRBJ1-3; D is unresolved. This CDR3 region has 13 residues. Trimming removed 6 bases at V and 0 bases at J, with 6 bases between. In germline, CDR1 is KGHSH, CDR2 LQKENI. CDR3 in DNA: TGTGCCAGCTCCCAGGCCTCTGGAAACACCATATATTTT. This sequence encodes CASSQASGNTIYF.

The chain combines TRBV20-1 with TRBJ1-2; D not certain. CDR3 length: 13 residues. Deletions cut 3 bases from V and 7 bases from J, with 15 bases between. CDR1 is DFQATT and CDR2 is SNEGSKA in the germline V gene (reference sequence). The CDR3: CSASPRGVAGYTF. CDR3 coding DNA: TGCAGTGCTAGTCCACGGGGTGTGGCTGGCTACACCTTC.

The chain joins TRBV5-1 to TRBJ2-1; 9 bases align to TRBD1. Germline CDR1 reads SGHRS; CDR2 reads YFSETQ. CDR3 length: 13 amino acids. The trim removed 4 bases at V and 5 bases at J, leaving 1 base unmatched. In DNA, the CDR3 is TGCGCCAGCAGCCGGACAGGGGACAATGAGCAGTTCTTC. Amino acid sequence: CASSRTGDNEQFF.

The chain joins TRBV6-5 to TRBJ2-1; D is perhaps TRBD1 (5 bases). This CDR3 has 14 residues. Germline loops: CDR1 MNHEY, CDR2 SVGAGI. Deletions cut 8 bases from V and 8 bases from J, with 19 bases between. Here the CDR3 DNA reads TGTGCCAGCGCGGACGGTGGGGCGGTCGATGAGCAGTTCTTC. It is translated as CASADGGAVDEQFF.

This chain uses TRBV27 with TRBJ1-1, with D possibly matching TRBD1 (6 bases). The CDR3 contains 13 residues. Germline assignment: CDR1 MNHEY and CDR2 SMNVEV (reference sequence). Trimming took off 8 bases at V and 3 bases at J, with 13 bases between the two ends. The CDR3 DNA reads TGTGCCAGCGGACTAGGGGGTGACACTGAAGCTTTCTTT. Translated, it gives CASGLGGDTEAFF.

The chain carries TRBV10-3 and TRBJ1-6, with no clear D. V lost 3 bases and J lost 5, with 14 bases in between. CDR1 is ENHRY, CDR2 SYGVKD, per germline. The CDR3 runs to 16 residues. Here the CDR3 reads CAISDPRGHHNSPLHF. The CDR3 bases are TGTGCCATCAGTGACCCTAGAGGGCATCATAATTCACCCCTCCACTTT.

This chain links TRBV25-1 with TRBJ1-5; 9 nucleotides align to TRBD1. J gave up 7 bases and V 11 bases, and 18 bases lay outside the gene matches. In germline, CDR1 is MGHDK, CDR2 SYGVNS. This CDR3 is built from 16 residues. The DNA for the CDR3 is TGTGCCGAGCAGGGTAGGGGACAGGGATTATGGCAGCCCCAGCATTTT. This codes for CAEQGRGQGLWQPQHF.

CDR3 in amino acids: CASSGWLAKNIQYF. CDR3 coding DNA: TGTGCCAGCAGTGGTTGGCTGGCCAAAAACATTCAGTACTTC. The genes are TRBV2 and TRBJ2-4, with unresolved D. This CDR3 contains 14 residues. The germline gives CDR1 SNHLY, CDR2 FYNNEI. Trimming took 4 bases from V and 1 from J, leaving 8 bases between them. Full variable domain (missing parts from reference TRBV2 and TRBJ2-4): EPEVTQTPSHQVTQMGQEVILRCVPISNHLYFYWYRQILGQKVEFLVSFYNNEISEKSEIFDDQFSVERPDGSNFTLKIRSTKLEDSAMYFCASSGWLAKNIQYFGAGTRLSVL.

The genes are TRBV29-1 and TRBJ2-3; possibly TRBD1 for D (6 bases). V was pared by 3 bases and J by 1 base, with 8 bases between. This CDR3 has 13 amino acids. Germline V gives CDR1 SQVTM, CDR2 ANQGSEA. The CDR3 loop is CSVDRGGTDTQYF. The CDR3 bases are TGCAGCGTTGACAGGGGCGGCACAGATACGCAGTATTTT.

The gene calls are TRBV5-1 and TRBJ2-3; D unclear. Germline assignment: CDR1 SGHRS and CDR2 YFSETQ. Trimming left V 1 base short and J 0 bases short, with 12 bases between. The CDR3 length is 16 residues. The CDR3, as DNA: TGCGCCAGCAGCTTGAGCAAAGTTTCTAGCACAGATACGCAGTATTTT. This codes for CASSLSKVSSTDTQYF.

The chain carries TRBV21-1 and TRBJ1-1; the D call TRBD1 from the table was never checked on the DNA. TRBV21-1 is a pseudogene segment. This CDR3 spans 15 amino acids. The DNA of the CDR3 is TGTGCCAGCAGCAAAGAGGCCAGGGTGAACACTGAAGCTTTCTTT. Its translation is CASSKEARVNTEAFF.

The gene calls are TRBV5-1 and TRBJ2-1; 9 bases map to TRBD2. Germline V gene data show CDR1 as SGHRS and CDR2 as YFSETQ. The CDR3 spans 16 residues. V gave up 4 bases and J gave up 7 bases; unmatched junction bases: 12. The chain's CDR3 is CASSNTLSGRGNEQFF. CDR3 sequence (DNA): TGCGCCAGCAGCAACACCCTTAGCGGGAGAGGGAATGAGCAGTTCTTC.

V is TRBV5-1 and J is TRBJ1-1; possible D gene TRBD1, 6 bases. The CDR3 is made up of 13 amino acids. Trimming pared 4 bases from V and 2 bases from J, leaving 9 bases between. From germline, CDR1 is SGHRS and CDR2 YFSETQ. The CDR3 nucleotides read TGCGCCAGCAGCCGGGACACTAACACTGAAGCTTTCTTT. Encoded protein: CASSRDTNTEAFF. Full variable domain (rest looked up from reference TRBV5-1 and TRBJ1-1): KAGVTQTPRYLIKTRGQQVTLSCSPISGHRSVSWYQQTPGQGLQFLFEYFSETQRNKGNFPGRFSGRQFSNSRSEMNVSTLELGDSALYLCASSRDTNTEAFFGQGTRLTVV.

For the CDR3, the DNA is TGTGCCAGCAGCGCGACCCAGGGAGATACGCAGTATTTT. It is translated as CASSATQGDTQYF. The rearrangement uses TRBV9 and TRBJ2-3, with D possibly TRBD1 on 5 matching bases. The CDR3 consists of 13 residues. Germline CDR1 reads SGDLS; CDR2 reads YYNGEE. V shed 3 bases and J shed 5 bases, with 10 bases lying between them.

V gene TRBV5-1 combines with J gene TRBJ1-2, with 10 bases matching TRBD1. Germline assignment: CDR1 SGHRS and CDR2 YFSETQ. The CDR3 spans 15 residues. With V trimmed by 4 bases and J by 8 bases, 11 bases remained unmatched. In nucleotides, the CDR3 is TGCGCCAGCAGCCCCATAATTGGGACAGGGGCCGGCTACACCTTC. It translates to CASSPIIGTGAGYTF.

V and J are TRBV30 and TRBJ2-7; perhaps TRBD1 as D (6 bases). From germline, CDR1 is GTSNPN and CDR2 SVGIG (reference sequence). The CDR3 covers 14 residues. Between the trimmed V and J ends, which lost 0 bases and 3 bases, there was a span of 12 bases. The chain's CDR3 is CAWSVGTGNYEQYF. In DNA form, the CDR3 reads TGTGCCTGGAGTGTAGGTACAGGGAACTACGAGCAGTACTTC.

The V gene is TRBV5-1, the J gene TRBJ2-3; D unresolved. This CDR3 comprises 14 residues. The germline gives CDR1 SGHRS, CDR2 YFSETQ. V shed 4 bases and J shed 1 base, with 10 bases lying between them. The CDR3 DNA reads TGCGCCAGCAGCACAGAGAGAGGCACAGATACGCAGTATTTT. Translated: CASSTERGTDTQYF.

As DNA, the CDR3 is TGTGCCTGGAGTGCACGAGCCGGGACAGGAGCTGAAGCTTTCTTT. It translates to CAWSARAGTGAEAFF. This rearrangement joins TRBV30 to TRBJ1-1; 8 bases align to TRBD1. This CDR3 has 15 amino acids. Trimming cost V 1 base and J 6 bases; bases outside gene matches: 10. CDR1 GTSNPN and CDR2 SVGIG come from the germline V gene (reference sequence).